A selection of T cell receptor beta chains follows, all from one sample in a study of T cell responses to AZD1222 COVID-19 vaccine. TCRdb's table, derived via immunoSEQ multiplex PCR, lists solely in-frame clones and lacks some. The table lists about 120,000 clones, under 90% of them singletons. The material was peripheral blood, obtained on day 0 of AZD1222 vaccination. The receptors here all came from an adult in good health. Each CDR3 is given with its conserved first and last residue. A D gene is named only where the DNA matches it firmly. Expanded clones are given a class, and other clones once, few, many or no size at all.

-	TRBV7-9	TRBD1	TRBJ1-2	CASRNTGGSGYGYTF	TGTGCCAGCAGGAATACAGGGGGAAGTGGCTATGGCTACACCTTC
-	TRBV19	-	TRBJ1-2	CASSIKTSGGYTF	TGTGCCAGTAGTATAAAGACGTCTGGAGGCTACACCTTC
few	TRBV7-9	-	TRBJ2-1	CASSSLGGGYNEQFF	TGTGCCAGCAGCTCGTTAGGTGGGGGGTACAATGAGCAGTTCTTC
few	TRBV12-3/TRBV12-4	-	TRBJ1-2	CASSYRYGYTF	TGTGCCAGCAGTTACCGCTATGGCTACACCTTC
few	TRBV7-9	-	TRBJ2-5	CASSFGGYQETQYF	TGTGCCAGCAGCTTCGGCGGGTACCAAGAGACCCAGTACTTC
-	TRBV19	-	TRBJ1-6	CASASFSYNSPLHF	TGTGCCAGCGCAAGTTTCTCCTATAATTCACCCCTCCACTTT
once	TRBV30	-	TRBJ1-2	CAWSGGTHYGYTF	TGTGCCTGGAGTGGCGGGACACATTATGGCTACACCTTC
-	TRBV7-6	-	TRBJ1-4	CASSQNSNEKLFF	TGTGCCAGCAGTCAAAATTCTAATGAAAAACTGTTTTTT
-	TRBV7-2	-	TRBJ1-5	CASTPYEGDGNQPQHF	TGTGCCAGCACCCCGTACGAAGGGGATGGCAATCAGCCCCAGCATTTT
-	TRBV13	TRBD1	TRBJ2-1	CASSLVQGELNEQFF	TGTGCCAGCAGCTTAGTACAGGGGGAATTAAATGAGCAGTTCTTC
-	TRBV6-4	-	TRBJ1-6	CASSDSSVGSSPLHF	TGTGCCAGCAGTGACTCCTCGGTGGGGTCTTCACCCCTCCACTTT
-	TRBV27	-	TRBJ2-7	CASSLKAPYEQYF	TGTGCCAGCAGTTTGAAGGCACCCTACGAGCAGTACTTC
-	TRBV4-1	-	TRBJ2-7	CASSQGPEGITYEQYF	TGCGCCAGCAGCCAAGGGCCGGAGGGGATAACCTACGAGCAGTACTTC
-	TRBV6-6	-	TRBJ1-6	CASSYGTRGSPLHF	TGTGCCAGCAGTTACGGGACGAGGGGTTCACCCCTCCACTTT
-	TRBV5-1	-	TRBJ1-1	CASSSGGVSTEAFF	TGCGCCAGCAGTTCCGGGGGGGTGAGCACTGAAGCTTTCTTT
-	TRBV7-2	TRBD2	TRBJ2-7	CASQVGSGRYEQYF	TGTGCCAGCCAGGTGGGTAGCGGGCGCTACGAGCAGTACTTC
-	TRBV9	-	TRBJ1-3	CASSQPGNTIYF	TGTGCCAGCAGCCAGCCTGGGAACACCATATATTTT
-	TRBV5-1	-	TRBJ2-5	CASSLVGGGQETQYF	TGCGCCAGCAGCTTGGTTGGGGGTGGGCAAGAGACCCAGTACTTC
-	TRBV7-2	TRBD1	TRBJ1-5	CASSLLVLTGNQPQHF	TGTGCCAGCAGCTTATTGGTTTTGACAGGGAATCAGCCCCAGCATTTT
-	TRBV7-2	TRBD2	TRBJ2-2	CASSISGRRTGELFF	TGTGCCAGCAGCATTAGCGGGAGAAGGACCGGGGAGCTGTTTTTT
-	TRBV6-5	TRBD1	TRBJ2-1	CASSYSWNRGYHEQFF	TGTGCCAGCAGTTATAGCTGGAACAGGGGGTACCATGAGCAGTTCTTC
-	TRBV28	TRBD1	TRBJ1-6	CASSLGTQGGRNSPLHF	TGTGCCAGCAGCTTAGGAACCCAGGGGGGACGTAATTCACCCCTCCACTTT
-	TRBV28	-	TRBJ1-6	CASSPPGRNNSPLHF	TGTGCCAGCAGTCCCCCGGGACGGAATAATTCACCCCTCCACTTT
-	TRBV28	TRBD2	TRBJ2-7	CASSPFWLAGVSSYEQYF	TGTGCCAGCAGCCCCTTTTGGCTAGCGGGAGTCTCTTCCTACGAGCAGTACTTC
-	TRBV28	-	TRBJ2-2	CASTGNTGELFF	TGTGCCAGCACGGGTAACACCGGGGAGCTGTTTTTT
once	TRBV15	-	TRBJ1-3	CATSRDPGTVGGNTIYF	TGTGCCACCAGCAGAGATCCCGGTACAGTAGGTGGAAACACCATATATTTT
few	TRBV7-9	-	TRBJ2-2	CASSRTANTGELFF	TGTGCCAGCAGCCGGACAGCGAACACCGGGGAGCTGTTTTTT
-	TRBV29-1	TRBD1	TRBJ2-5	CSVGTGQETQYF	TGCAGCGTGGGGACAGGCCAAGAGACCCAGTACTTC
-	TRBV6-5	-	TRBJ1-1	CASSPEYTEAFF	TGTGCCAGCAGCCCAGAGTACACTGAAGCTTTCTTT
-	TRBV6-5	-	TRBJ2-2	CASSHDRTYTGELFF	TGTGCCAGCAGCCACGACAGGACATACACCGGGGAGCTGTTTTTT
-	TRBV19	-	TRBJ1-3	CASSGGIPGNTIYF	TGTGCCAGTAGTGGGGGGATACCTGGAAACACCATATATTTT
-	TRBV2	-	TRBJ1-1	CASSEAEGDGAFF	TGTGCCAGCAGTGAAGCAGAGGGGGATGGAGCTTTCTTT
-	TRBV6-2/TRBV6-3	-	TRBJ1-2	CASSYLGANYGYTF	TGTGCCAGCAGTTACTTGGGGGCTAACTATGGCTACACCTTC
-	TRBV24-1	-	TRBJ1-3	CATSDLHRRVRTWAGNTIYF	TGTGCCACCAGTGATTTGCATAGGCGGGTAAGGACTTGGGCTGGAAACACCATATATTTT
few	TRBV7-9	TRBD2	TRBJ2-1	CASSFPSGYEQFF	TGTGCCAGCAGCTTCCCTAGCGGGTATGAGCAGTTCTTC
-	TRBV30	-	TRBJ1-5	CAWSLDQRLGAQHF	TGTGCCTGGAGTTTGGACCAGCGTTTGGGGGCCCAGCATTTT
-	TRBV7-2	-	TRBJ1-1	CASSSPRNTEAFF	TGTGCCAGCAGCTCCCCTAGAAACACTGAAGCTTTCTTT
-	TRBV6-6	-	TRBJ2-7	CASSSPGQAYEQYF	TGTGCCAGCAGTTCCCCGGGACAAGCTTACGAGCAGTACTTC
-	TRBV24-1	TRBD2	TRBJ2-1	CATSDHGTSGSSYNEQFF	TGTGCCACCAGTGATCATGGGACTAGCGGGAGCTCCTACAATGAGCAGTTCTTC
-	TRBV14	TRBD1	TRBJ2-7	CASSQQLRGEQYF	TGTGCCAGCAGCCAGCAACTCAGGGGGGAGCAGTACTTC
-	TRBV30	TRBD2	TRBJ2-1	CAWSGGTSNYNEQFF	TGTGCCTGGAGTGGTGGGACTAGCAATTACAATGAGCAGTTCTTC
-	TRBV5-6	TRBD1	TRBJ1-1	CASSSMPGQAMGAFF	TGTGCCAGCAGCTCTATGCCGGGACAGGCGATGGGAGCTTTCTTT
-	TRBV5-6	-	TRBJ2-7	CASSPSGHYSYEQYF	TGTGCCAGCAGCCCTTCGGGACACTACTCCTACGAGCAGTACTTC
-	TRBV4-1	TRBD1	TRBJ2-7	CASSPGQGGWYEQYF	TGCGCCAGCAGCCCCGGACAGGGCGGATGGTACGAGCAGTACTTC
-	TRBV10-1	-	TRBJ1-5	CASSGGQGSQPQHF	TGCGCCAGCAGTGGCGGTCAGGGGAGTCAGCCCCAGCATTTT
-	TRBV19	-	TRBJ1-5	CASTRGRDNQPQHF	TGTGCCAGTACACGGGGCAGGGACAATCAGCCCCAGCATTTT
-	TRBV4-2	-	TRBJ1-2	CASSQDGGRADYGYTF	TGTGCCAGCAGCCAAGATGGCGGCAGGGCTGACTATGGCTACACCTTC
-	TRBV25-1	-	TRBJ1-5	CASSELGSVGNQPQHF	TGTGCCAGCAGTGAACTGGGGTCGGTCGGCAATCAGCCCCAGCATTTT
-	TRBV6-1	-	TRBJ1-1	CASSEWTEAFF	TGTGCCAGCAGTGAATGGACTGAAGCTTTCTTT
-	TRBV5-8	TRBD1	TRBJ2-5	CASSPGQGAGETQYF	TGTGCCAGCAGCCCTGGACAGGGGGCCGGAGAGACCCAGTACTTC
-	TRBV12-3/TRBV12-4	-	TRBJ1-1	CASRLQENTEAFF	TGTGCCAGCCGCTTGCAGGAGAACACTGAAGCTTTCTTT
-	TRBV3-1/TRBV3-2	-	TRBJ2-3	CASSLPNGDTQYF	TGTGCCAGCAGCCTCCCTAACGGAGATACGCAGTATTTT
-	TRBV11-3	-	TRBJ2-3	CASSLNWGDTQYF	TGTGCCAGCAGCTTAAACTGGGGCGATACGCAGTATTTT
-	TRBV18	TRBD1	TRBJ2-7	CASSPGTGVSYEQYF	TGTGCCAGCTCACCAGGGACAGGGGTCTCCTACGAGCAGTACTTC